The clone carrying this T cell receptor beta chain was counted many times. Antigen specificity is unknown. The data were taken from a study of regulatory T cells in long-lasting Graves disease. Study background: Persistent Graves' disease required over 5 years of antithyroid drugs and positive TSH receptor antibodies.

Findings and limits, study-wide: Rather than thyroid tissue, only peripheral blood underwent study.

Combining iRepertoire HTBI primers with Arm-PCR of CDR3 regions, the authors built TCR beta libraries. MiXCR, run by TCRdb on the multiplex PCR reads, gives a single entry per CDR3 protein. In the table there are roughly 450,000 distinct CDR3 sequences, about 25% of which are singletons. The time point: persistent/refractory GD, antithyroid drugs over 5 years with positive TRAb. The TCR library was made from RNA extracted from PBMCs. Staff drew around 10 milliliters of peripheral blood into EDTA tubes. The CDR3 spans 13 residues. V dropped 1 base and J dropped 5 bases, with 9 bases sitting between them.

This chain joins TRBV12-3 or TRBV12-4 and TRBJ2-7; D is unresolved. The TCR comes from a female donor with Graves disease. This specimen was peripheral blood mononuclear cells (PBMCs), taken when the disease was refractory, from a patient treated with antithyroid drugs. The chain's CDR3 is CASSLESPHEQYF. The CDR3 region has the DNA TGTGCCAGCAGTTTAGAGTCTCCCCACGAGCAGTACTTC.